One and the same sample provided the 5 T cell receptor beta chains below, sequenced in a study of cytomegalovirus exposure and HLA in healthy donors (dated by TCRdb to about 2017). Library creation used the immunoSEQ multiplex PCR assay. For the multiplex PCR, a mixture combining 60 forward primers for TCR Vbeta segments and 13 reverse primers for TCR Jbeta segments was used. Sourced from immuneACCESS, this table was stored by TCRdb with only in-frame sequences that have V and J called. A share of the clones is absent; for the studies checked, an unresolved V gene accounts for under half, and the remainder has no known explanation. The sample table contains some 190,000 clones; only one count was recorded for roughly three quarters of them. About 2.5% of the sample comes from the top ten. Sequencing was done on a sample of PBMCs. These receptors were obtained from a woman aged 25-40 years in good health and CMV-seropositive.

The rearrangement links TRBV7-3 to TRBJ1-1; perhaps TRBD1 as D (5 bases). The CDR3 is 14 residues long. V shed 2 bases and J shed 1 base, with 8 bases lying between them. The germline V gene encodes CDR1 SGHTA and CDR2 FQGTGA. The CDR3 DNA reads TGTGCCAGCAGCTTATTGGGGGGGAACACTGAAGCTTTCTTT. Translated, it gives CASSLLGGNTEAFF.

CDR3: CASSFGTSGRPLHF. The CDR3 bases are TGTGCCAGCAGCTTCGGGACTTCAGGCCGCCCCCTCCACTTT. This sequence joins TRBV5-6 and TRBJ1-6; maybe TRBD1 (5 bases). Germline CDR1 SGHDT, CDR2 YYEEEE. The CDR3 spans 14 residues. V gave up 2 bases and J gave up 13 bases, with 16 bases separating them.

The sample holds one count of this clone. The chain joins TRBV6-4 to TRBJ2-1, with 11 bases lining up with TRBD2. The CDR3 runs 15 residues. The germline CDR1 and CDR2 sequences are MRHNA and SNTAGT. Losses at the gene ends were 6 bases for V and 4 bases for J; bases not matched to a gene: 5. The CDR3, as DNA: TGTGCCAGCAGCCTGACTAGCGGGGTGTACAATGAGCAGTTCTTC. Amino acid sequence: CASSLTSGVYNEQFF.

The gene calls are TRBV7-9 and TRBJ2-2; D is possibly TRBD1 (6 bases). The V gene lost 6 bases and the J gene lost 4 bases, with 18 bases spanning the gap. The V gene's germline CDR1 is SEHNR and CDR2 FQNEAQ (reference sequence). The CDR3 spans 16 residues. The CDR3 loop is CASRFSAGAGTGELFF. The CDR3 region has the DNA TGTGCCAGCAGATTCTCGGCAGGGGCGGGCACCGGGGAGCTGTTTTTT.

The chain couples TRBV28 to TRBJ2-7, with 10 bases lining up with TRBD2. The junction had 3 bases not matched to a gene; V was cut back by 2 bases and J by 5 bases. Per germline, CDR1 MDHEN and CDR2 SYDVKM. This CDR3 has 14 residues. CDR3 loop: CASSLSGGADEQYF. The CDR3 bases are TGTGCCAGCAGTTTAAGCGGGGGGGCCGACGAGCAGTACTTC.